This entry features one T cell receptor (beta chain) sequence. Antigen specificity is unknown. V was clipped by 0 bases and J by 3 bases, with 9 bases between them. CDR1 and CDR2 (germline): SGHRS, YFSETQ. The CDR3 spans 15 residues. Documented time point: week 35, safety follow-up. A 20-mer mutant IDH1 peptide at 300 ug was injected subcutaneously with topical imiquimod. These data come from a study of a mutant IDH1 vaccine in newly diagnosed glioma. Sequenced by immunoSEQ multiplex PCR; TCRdb stores in-frame clones only, minus some. Of about 54,000 clones listed, 80% to 90% are singletons. The sequencing used PBMCs, collected from a glioma patient whose treatment included an IDH1 peptide vaccine. The chain couples TRBV5-1 to TRBJ2-2; D possibly matches TRBD1 or TRBD2 (5 bases each). This sequence was found in a woman aged 18 to 35 with glioma. CDR3 DNA: TGCGCCAGCAGCTTGGGGGGGAAGCACACCGGGGAGCTGTTTTTT. Translation gives CASSLGGKHTGELFF.